This TCR beta chain comes out of a study of blood T cell repertoires in COVID-19. Germline CDR1 and CDR2: SGHKS and YYEKEE (reference sequence). This CDR3 is 14 amino acids long. The junction had 4 bases not matched to a gene; V was cut back by 3 bases and J by 2 bases. This clone showed up just a few times. Some clones are missing from TCRdb's copy, which holds only in-frame ones; the method was immunoSEQ multiplex PCR. The sample comprises around 250,000 clones, roughly 80% of which are singletons, and over 4% rests with the top ten. The sample comprised PBMCs or T cells enriched from blood (not recorded which). The TCR originated in a man aged 40-49 years who had been exposed to COVID-19. V gene TRBV5-5 combines with J gene TRBJ2-5, with 7 bases identical to TRBD1. CDR3 protein: CASSSDREQETQYF. In nucleotides, the CDR3 is TGTGCCAGCAGCTCCGACAGGGAGCAAGAGACCCAGTACTTC.